This T cell receptor (beta chain) was captured by sequencing in a study of T cells expressing NK-cell markers. Study summary: Seven HCMV-seropositive donors and one seronegative donor made up the eight sequenced donors. General study results and limits: In a handful of donors, dominant CD3+CD56+NKG2C+ clonotypes ranked among the top 10 CD8+ clonotypes.

As for this clonotype: Its antigen is undetermined.

The CDR3 sequence is 15 residues long. TCRdb reprocessed the 5' RACE reads and stores each CDR3 protein as one record, lacking DNA. The table for this sample gives about 390,000 distinct CDR3 sequences. This receptor was taken from a woman aged 50 to 60 in good health. The V and J genes are TRBV12-3 or TRBV12-4 and TRBJ1-1; TCRdb returns TRBD1, unconfirmable since there is no DNA. Sequencing was carried out using blood T cells: a sorted CD56 or NKG2C T cell subset, CD4+ or CD8+ T cells, or bulk PBMC T cells (not recorded which). The CDR3 reads CASSLRGGLNTEAFF.